This T cell receptor beta chain was recovered during a study of T cell responses to AZD1222 COVID-19 vaccine. Study summary: Pooling covered second doses at about 4 or about 12 weeks.

Concerning this clone itself: The antigen remains undetermined.

TCRdb's table, derived via immunoSEQ multiplex PCR, lists solely in-frame clones and lacks some. The repertoire holds around 100,000 clones, with 90% to 95% as singletons. The CDR3 loop spans 15 amino acids. The V gene's germline CDR1 is SGHRS and CDR2 YFSETQ. V was pared by 0 bases and J by 4 bases, with 11 bases between. Findings and limits, study-wide: Clonal diversity was possibly underestimated, and the donors were mostly white British, with more females. The study identified only five or six AZD1222 recipients as seropositive at baseline.

Sample: peripheral blood, taken on day 0 of AZD1222 vaccination. J is TRBJ1-5 and V is TRBV5-1, with D possibly being TRBD1 (6 bases). This receptor was obtained from an adult in good health. CDR3 sequence: CASSLVPGENQPQHF. The DNA for the CDR3 is TGCGCCAGCAGCTTGGTACCAGGGGAGAATCAGCCCCAGCATTTT.